These 18 T cell receptor beta chains were sequenced from one sample in a study of Ad26.COV2.S vaccination and SARS-CoV-2 variants. As for treatment: around 19 received Ad26.COV2.S at low or high dose, single or two shots; about 5 received placebo; per-sample allocation not given. Sample collection was performed on day 63 after the first vaccine or placebo injection. Libraries were prepared by immunoSEQ multiplex PCR; TCRdb keeps only in-frame clonotypes and omits some of them. Among 400,000 to 500,000 clones, 89% were seen once, and the ten largest hold approximately 2.5%. The sample here was peripheral blood, taken in a trial of Ad26.COV2.S vaccine versus placebo. The receptors originated from a person aged 18-60 years who received the Ad26.COV2.S COVID-19 vaccine or a placebo.

CDR3 sequence: CATSSPGQGFFQPQHF. CDR3 nucleotide sequence: TGTGCCACCAGCAGCCCGGGACAGGGGTTTTTTCAGCCCCAGCATTTT. The chain recombines TRBV15 with TRBJ1-5; TRBD1 matches 10 bases. CDR1 is LNHNV, CDR2 YYDKDF, per germline (reference sequence). V trimming: 3 bases; J trimming: 6 bases; junction bases outside the gene matches: 8. The CDR3 is made up of 16 amino acids.

This clone was detected only a few times. The chain links TRBV28 to TRBJ1-5; the D gene is possibly TRBD1 (5 bases). Germline loops: CDR1 MDHEN, CDR2 SYDVKM. V lost 3 bases and J 2 bases, leaving 17 bases between the germline ends. There are 17 residues in the CDR3. The CDR3 nucleotides are TGTGCCAGCAGTTTGGGGCCCCTGGTCTGGGGCAATCAGCCCCAGCATTTT. It codes for CASSLGPLVWGNQPQHF.

Here the CDR3 DNA reads TGTGCCAGCAGCCTACCGAGAGTTAACTATGGCTACACCTTC. Its translation: CASSLPRVNYGYTF. The rearrangement uses TRBV3-1 (or the pseudogene TRBV3-2) and TRBJ1-2; D gene ambiguous. The CDR3 has 14 residues. Germline lookup yields CDR1 LGHDT and CDR2 YNNKEL (reference sequence). V shed 4 bases and J shed 1 base, with 10 bases lying between them.

The chain combines TRBV7-3 with TRBJ1-2; 9 bases map to TRBD1. Germline CDR1 is SGHTA and CDR2 is FQGTGA. This CDR3 is built from 15 residues. V was pared by 5 bases and J by 5 bases, with 9 bases of the junction left unmatched. CDR3 residues: CASSPGTGKLYGYTF. CDR3 nucleotide sequence: TGTGCCAGCAGCCCTGGGACAGGGAAGTTGTATGGCTACACCTTC.

This sequence joins TRBV7-3 and TRBJ1-6; a possible D gene is TRBD1 (5 bases). The CDR3 is made up of 13 amino acids. V shed 5 bases and J shed 7 bases, with 9 bases lying between them. CDR1 SGHTA and CDR2 FQGTGA come from the germline V gene. For the CDR3, the DNA is TGTGCCAGCAGCGTACGACAGAATTCACCCCTCCACTTT. It yields the protein CASSVRQNSPLHF.

About this clone itself: This specimen includes other DNA sequences encoding the same CDR3. This chain connects TRBV7-9 to TRBJ2-5; 7 nucleotides agree with TRBD1. Losses at the gene ends were 5 bases for V and 0 bases for J; bases not matched to a gene: 6. The CDR3 is 15 amino acids. The germline V gene has CDR1 SEHNR and CDR2 FQNEAQ (reference sequence). As DNA, the CDR3 is TGTGCCAGCAGCCTGGGACAGACGTACCAAGAGACCCAGTACTTC. It specifies CASSLGQTYQETQYF.

A single count supports this clone. This sequence joins TRBV2 and TRBJ2-1; 7 positions agree with TRBD1. This CDR3 has 16 amino acids. The germline CDR1 and CDR2 sequences are SNHLY and FYNNEI. Losses at the gene ends were 6 bases for V and 0 bases for J; bases not matched to a gene: 8. The CDR3 DNA is TGTGCCAGCAGGGCCTTACAGGGGAGCTCCTACAATGAGCAGTTCTTC. Its translation is CASRALQGSSYNEQFF.

The chain combines TRBV7-6 with TRBJ2-3; TRBD1 is a possible D gene (6 bases). The CDR3 has 15 amino acids. Deletions cut 4 bases from V and 3 bases from J, with 14 bases between. CDR1 is SGHVS, CDR2 FNYEAQ, per germline. The CDR3 nucleotides read TGTGCCAGCAGCTCCAACAGGGCTACAACAGATACGCAGTATTTT. Translated: CASSSNRATTDTQYF.

The chain joins TRBV6-5 to TRBJ2-5; 7 bases match TRBD1. The germline V gene encodes CDR1 MNHEY and CDR2 SVGAGI. J was trimmed by 5 bases and V by 6 bases; bases with no gene match: 9. The CDR3 contains 14 residues. This CDR3 is CASRRQGRGETQYF. The DNA of the CDR3 is TGTGCCAGCAGACGACAGGGTCGTGGGGAGACCCAGTACTTC.

This rearrangement joins TRBV28 to TRBJ2-3; the match to TRBD1 covers 8 bases. The length of the CDR3 is 15 residues. Trimming took 5 bases from V and 7 from J; bases not matched to a gene: 11. Germline-derived CDR1 and CDR2 are MDHEN and SYDVKM. CDR3 residues: CASSQGGQGGHTQYF. CDR3 coding DNA: TGTGCCAGCAGTCAAGGTGGACAGGGCGGGCATACGCAGTATTTT.

J is TRBJ1-6 and V is TRBV7-2; 9 nucleotides agree with TRBD1. CDR3 length equals 14 residues. J was trimmed by 8 bases and V by 5 bases; bases with no gene match: 4. CDR1 SGHTA and CDR2 FQGNSA come from the germline V gene. The DNA for the CDR3 is TGTGCCAGCAGCGTCCGGGACAGGGATTCACCCCTCCACTTT. Translated, it gives CASSVRDRDSPLHF.

This chain joins TRBV2 and TRBJ2-1, with D perhaps TRBD1 or TRBD2 (5 bases each). This CDR3 comprises 13 residues. Trimming removed 7 bases at V and 5 bases at J, with 12 bases between. Germline values: CDR1 SNHLY, CDR2 FYNNEI. The CDR3 region has the DNA TGTGCCAGCAACGACGGGACCAACAATGAGCAGTTCTTC. Translated, it gives CASNDGTNNEQFF.

This chain uses TRBV18 with TRBJ1-2; 7 nucleotides align to TRBD1. With 2 bases clipped from V and 6 bases from J, the junction kept 3 bases outside the gene matches. The CDR3 has 13 residues. Per the germline V gene, CDR1 is KGHSH and CDR2 is LQKENI. For the CDR3, the DNA is TGTGCCAGCTCACCAAGACAGGGAGATGGCTACACCTTC. It translates to CASSPRQGDGYTF.

This clone was picked up a small number of times. The chain has TRBV5-4 and TRBJ1-4; D gene unclear. The CDR3 consists of 15 residues. V lost 5 bases to trimming and J lost 5 bases, with 16 bases between them. Germline V CDR1 and CDR2: SGHNT, YYREEE (reference sequence). Here the CDR3 DNA reads TGTGCCAGCAGACGTGGGAATTCGGGAAATGAAAAACTGTTTTTT. Amino acids: CASRRGNSGNEKLFF.

The rearrangement joins TRBV5-8 to TRBJ2-4; no reliable D call. V dropped 4 bases and J dropped 2 bases, with 16 bases sitting between them. This CDR3 comprises 16 residues. The V gene's germline CDR1 is SGHTS and CDR2 YDEGEE. The CDR3 spells CASSIYSFLTKNIQYF. DNA for the CDR3: TGTGCCAGCAGCATCTATAGCTTCTTAACCAAAAACATTCAGTACTTC.

About this clone: This sample includes further DNA sequences coding for the same CDR3. The chain recombines TRBV12-5 with TRBJ1-5; 8 bases are a match to TRBD1. CDR1 is LGHNT, CDR2 FRNRAP, per germline. The CDR3 runs to 13 residues. Trimming took 6 bases from V and 5 from J; bases not matched to a gene: 3. The CDR3 DNA reads as TGTGCTAGTGGAGACAGGGGTGATCAGCCCCAGCATTTT. This codes for CASGDRGDQPQHF.

This clone was seen only a few times. This chain uses TRBV5-1 with TRBJ1-5; possible D gene TRBD1, 6 bases. V lost 5 bases and J 9 bases, leaving 15 bases between the germline ends. Germline V gene lookup returns CDR1 SGHRS and CDR2 YFSETQ. The length of the CDR3 is 13 residues. The CDR3 DNA reads as TGCGCCAGCAGACGGGACACCTTCGGGCCCCAGCATTTT. Its protein is CASRRDTFGPQHF.

This chain joins TRBV4-2 and TRBJ1-2, with 8 bases matching TRBD1. V lost 2 bases to trimming and J lost 2 bases; unmatched junction nucleotides: 4. This CDR3 region has 15 residues. Germline V lookup: CDR1 LGHNA, CDR2 YNFKEQ. The CDR3 nucleotides are TGTGCCAGCAGCCAACAGGGGGCAAGGAACTATGGCTACACCTTC. Protein: CASSQQGARNYGYTF.